This T cell receptor beta chain emerged from a study of T cell responses to AZD1222 COVID-19 vaccine (dated by TCRdb to the early 2020s). Describing the broader study: A total of about 230 trial participants underwent TCR sequencing, of whom 207 received two doses of AZD1222 and roughly 25 received two doses of the MenACWY control vaccine. Trial participants were enrolled into age subgroups of 18-55, 56-69 and 70-plus years, which contained 148, 28 and 57 TCR-sequenced participants, respectively.

The CDR3 holds 19 amino acids from the cysteine to the phenylalanine. Just the 57-base CDR3 DNA is kept, in frame starting at base 1. Between the V and J ends, shortened by 1 base and 1 base respectively, the junction contains 22 bases. In the germline V gene, CDR1 corresponds to MNHNS and CDR2 to SASEGT. What this sample's time point label stands for: about 28 days (+/-7) after the second vaccine dose. AZD1222 recipients with second doses at about 4 weeks or about 12 weeks were pooled, because spike-specific TCR depth and breadth did not differ between schedules. Vaccinee samples were obtained from the UK trials COV001 and COV002, which included a single-blind randomized controlled phase 2/3 trial of AZD1222 (ChAdOx1 nCoV-19) in healthy adults. For TCRbeta chain sequencing, PBMC samples from trial participants were taken at day 0 and at day 28 after the second dose. The CDR3 regions of human TCRbeta chains were analyzed by immunosequencing. As for how the authors treated the data: Repertoire TCRs were matched against a reference library of SARS-CoV-2-specific TCRs generated with the MIRA antigen-specificity platform. Breadth meant the fraction of unique TCRs that were SARS-CoV-2-associated, whereas depth meant the fraction of total T cells that were SARS-CoV-2-associated. Each spike-specific TCR was assigned to its reactive spike region and to a CD4 or CD8 class using the MIRA data. Log10-transformed breadth and depth values were compared by one-way ANOVA with Sidak's multiple comparisons tests. This is the immuneACCESS table as TCRdb keeps it, with only in-frame sequences that have V and J called. A part of the clones is gone; compared with another copy, unresolved V genes explain less than half, and the rest is unexplained. V and J calls and clone size are given by that table; D and trimming were obtained from the DNA. The sample contains some 150,000 clones, about 92% of them found a single time. The ten largest clones add up to about 3.3% of the sample.

Concerning this clone: The clone's antigen remains unknown. Per-base qualities were not stored, and no clone one base away is much larger.

Results the study describes overall, beyond this receptor: Because no samples from the day 14 peak response were available, repertoires could be characterized only after the peak T cell response. Nearly half of unique spike-specific TCRs reportedly recognized epitopes outside regions mutated in the B.1.351 and B.1.1.7 variants. In the small 56-69-year group, the increase in depth fell short of significance, most likely because of low power. CD4 TCRs associated with the vaccine covered the entire spike protein, and the dominant responses were in regions 160-218 and 743-854. Conclusions about previously exposed vaccinees are limited, since just a handful of AZD1222 recipients were seropositive for SARS-CoV-2 at baseline. Spike-specific TCR breadth and depth rose significantly after two AZD1222 doses compared with day 0 and with MenACWY recipients. Participants were mostly white British, with more females than males. The authors suggested clonal diversity may have been underestimated.

The material was peripheral blood, obtained 28 days after the second AZD1222 dose. The V and J segments used are TRBV6-1 and TRBJ1-2; the D gene lacks a confident call. The TCR comes from an adult who received the AZD1222 COVID-19 vaccine. The CDR3 loop reads CASSEEPPLGISGNYGYTF. The sequenced DNA: TGTGCCAGCAGTGAAGAGCCTCCTCTAGGGATCTCGGGTAACTATGGCTACACCTTC.